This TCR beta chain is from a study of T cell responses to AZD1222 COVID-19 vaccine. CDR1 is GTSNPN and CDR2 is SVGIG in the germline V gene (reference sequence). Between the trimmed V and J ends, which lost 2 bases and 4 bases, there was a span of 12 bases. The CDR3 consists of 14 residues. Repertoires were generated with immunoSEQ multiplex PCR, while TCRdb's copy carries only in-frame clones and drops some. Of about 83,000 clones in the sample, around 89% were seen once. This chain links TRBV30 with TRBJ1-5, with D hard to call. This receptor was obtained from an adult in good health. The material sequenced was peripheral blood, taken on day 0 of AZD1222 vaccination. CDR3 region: CAWSKTQINQPQHF. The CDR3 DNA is TGTGCCTGGAGTAAGACCCAGATTAATCAGCCCCAGCATTTT.